The clone carrying this T cell receptor beta chain occurred many times. The antigen remains unidentified. RNA transcripts were the template for amplifying TCR beta CDR3 regions. The TCR CDR3 first-round RT-PCR relied on the HTBI primer set. TCRdb used MiXCR to reprocess the multiplex PCR reads, holding one entry per CDR3 protein. The sample holds approximately 360,000 distinct CDR3 sequences; approximately 14% are singletons and the top ten take about 30%. PBMCs stemmed from approximately 10 ml fresh peripheral blood. Germline V gene lookup returns CDR1 SQVTM and CDR2 ANQGSEA. The CDR3 has 13 residues. V shed 3 bases and J shed 2 bases, with 7 bases lying between them. This entry is derived from a study of T cells in Graves' hyperthyroidism and ophthalmopathy. Notes on the study in general: Expanded thyroid clonotypes (above 0.001) were mostly also found in blood. The model identified upcoming ophthalmopathy a median about 6.5 months ahead of onset.

The chain recombines TRBV29-1 with TRBJ2-2, with a tentative D call TRBD1 (5 bases). The sequencing input was blood. This TCR was recovered from a woman younger than 35 with Graves' hyperthyroidism that later progressed to Graves' ophthalmopathy. The DNA of the CDR3 is TGCAGCGTTGAGGACACCAACACCGGGGAGCTGTTTTTT. This codes for CSVEDTNTGELFF.